This T cell receptor beta chain was identified in a study of T cell repertoires in cytomegalovirus infection (dated by TCRdb to between 2018 and 2020). Background on the whole study: The HLA type of each donor mattered for the analysis, because public TCR beta signatures pointed to carriage of CMV infection along with the matching HLA type.

What the study reported, not specific to this receptor: Cumulative frequency of public TCR beta family members discriminated carriers of CMV infection plus the relevant HLA type in this cohort and an independent approximately 400-donor cohort. The ex vivo response was dominated by HLA-C-restricted CMV-specific TCR beta clonotypes, which also provided the single most frequent clonotype in two of eight donors.

The instrument was an Illumina HiSeq 1500. In TCRdb, the public reads were trimmed at Q25 with fastp and aligned with MiXCR, with productive beta chains retained. Every distinct CDR3 protein forms one entry, paired with its most common genes and DNA. Counted in this sample were about 97,000 distinct CDR3 sequences; approximately 15% of them appeared once. Approximately 8% of the sample goes to the ten largest clones. The sample holds a few counts of this clonotype. Its antigen remains unidentified. Base quality data are lacking; no much larger clone is found one base away. The source is a human donor in good health (CMV status not recorded). Some clones in this sample may be carry-over from other donors' samples. Sample: PBMCs.

The CDR3 sequence is CSARDRRTGAANTGELFF. The DNA sequence is as follows: TGCAGTGCTAGAGATCGTCGGACAGGGGCGGCTAACACCGGGGAGCTGTTTTTT. The sequence links TRBV20-1 to TRBJ2-2; 9 bases in the junction line up with TRBD1. The germline V and J ends show losses of 0 bases and 2 bases respectively, and no gene match explains 10 bases of the junction. From the cysteine up to the phenylalanine, the CDR3 has a length of 18 residues. The retained sequence is limited to the CDR3, 54 bases, with the frame set at the first base. Per the germline V gene (reference sequence), DFQATT is the CDR1 and SNEGSKA is the CDR2.